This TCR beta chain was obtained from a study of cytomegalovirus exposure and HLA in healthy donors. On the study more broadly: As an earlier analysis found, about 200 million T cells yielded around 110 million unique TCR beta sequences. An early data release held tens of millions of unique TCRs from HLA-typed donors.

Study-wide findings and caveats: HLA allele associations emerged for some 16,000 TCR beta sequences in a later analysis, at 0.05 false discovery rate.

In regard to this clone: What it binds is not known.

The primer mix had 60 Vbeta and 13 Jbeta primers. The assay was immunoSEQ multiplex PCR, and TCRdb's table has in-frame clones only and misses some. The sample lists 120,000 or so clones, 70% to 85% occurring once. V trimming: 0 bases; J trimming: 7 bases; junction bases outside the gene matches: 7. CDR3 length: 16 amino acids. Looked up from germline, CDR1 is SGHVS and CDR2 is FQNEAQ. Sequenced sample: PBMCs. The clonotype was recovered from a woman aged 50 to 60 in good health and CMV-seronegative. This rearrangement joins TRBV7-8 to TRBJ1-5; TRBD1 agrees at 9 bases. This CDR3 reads CASSLALGQGGQPQHF. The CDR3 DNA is TGTGCCAGCAGCTTAGCGTTGGGACAGGGAGGACAGCCCCAGCATTTT.